These 14 T cell receptor beta chains were all obtained from the same sample, sequenced in a study of beta chain features in type 1 diabetes. Expressed TCRB transcripts were sequenced because the entire RNA isolate underwent reverse transcription. The assay was immunoSEQ multiplex PCR, and TCRdb's table has in-frame clones only and misses some. The data contain a few hundred thousand clones, 25% to 35% of them singletons. Sample: naive CD4+ T cells from blood. These TCRs come from a man younger than 30 in good health.

This clone appeared a few times. CDR3 loop: CSVRQSYTEAFF. Here the CDR3 DNA reads TGCAGCGTAAGACAGTCGTACACTGAAGCTTTCTTT. The gene calls are TRBV29-1 and TRBJ1-1; a possible D gene is TRBD1 (5 bases). In germline, CDR1 is SQVTM, CDR2 ANQGSEA. The length of the CDR3 is 12 residues. V was pared by 6 bases and J by 3 bases, with 11 bases between.

This clone was counted a few times. J is TRBJ2-7 and V is TRBV30; no clear D. Germline lookup yields CDR1 GTSNPN and CDR2 SVGIG (reference sequence). Between the trimmed V and J ends, which lost 0 bases and 0 bases, there was a span of 6 bases. CDR3 length: 13 residues. CDR3 coding DNA: TGTGCCTGGAGTGTTCAGAACTCCTACGAGCAGTACTTC. This encodes CAWSVQNSYEQYF.

This clone has only a few counts. This CDR3 is CSVEGGSIDTQYF. CDR3 nucleotides: TGCAGCGTTGAGGGAGGGTCCATAGATACGCAGTATTTT. The chain has TRBV29-1 and TRBJ2-3; TRBD2 matches 7 bases. V lost 3 bases and J lost 5; bases outside the gene matches: 5. Germline V gene sequence: CDR1 SQVTM, CDR2 ANQGSEA. The length of the CDR3 is 13 residues.

This clone has only a few counts. The chain uses TRBV5-6 and TRBJ2-1; D may be TRBD1 or TRBD2 (5 bases each). This CDR3 contains 14 residues. Germline assignment: CDR1 SGHDT and CDR2 YYEEEE. V shed 4 bases and J shed 2 bases, with 10 bases lying between them. The CDR3 bases are TGTGCCAGCAGCGAGGGGCCTACCTACAATGAGCAGTTCTTC. It specifies CASSEGPTYNEQFF.

This clone was seen a handful of times. This chain connects TRBV2 to TRBJ2-5, with D unclear. The CDR3 sequence is 11 residues long. Between the trimmed V and J ends, which lost 5 bases and 2 bases, there was a span of 3 bases. Germline CDR1 reads SNHLY; CDR2 reads FYNNEI. CDR3: CASSTQETQYF. The DNA of the CDR3 is TGTGCCAGCAGTACTCAAGAGACCCAGTACTTC.

This clone came up a few times. The sample contains more than one DNA sequence encoding this CDR3. The chain combines TRBV29-1 with TRBJ2-3; 9 nucleotides align to TRBD2. V was pared by 7 bases and J by 4 bases, with 3 bases of the junction left unmatched. CDR3 length equals 12 residues. The germline gives CDR1 SQVTM, CDR2 ANQGSEA. The CDR3 nucleotides are TGCAGCGCCCGGACTAGCGCAGATACGCAGTATTTT. Translated, it gives CSARTSADTQYF.

Concerning this clone: This sample includes further DNA sequences coding for the same CDR3. The gene calls are TRBV5-1 and TRBJ1-1; D uncertain. V was shortened by 4 bases and J by 2 bases, with 9 bases between the two germline ends. This CDR3 is built from 13 residues. Germline loops: CDR1 SGHRS, CDR2 YFSETQ. CDR3 amino acids: CASSPQLNTEAFF. The CDR3 nucleotides are TGCGCCAGCAGCCCACAGCTAAACACTGAAGCTTTCTTT.

There are a few counts of this clone. The J gene is TRBJ2-7, the V gene TRBV19; no definite D call. The V gene lost 0 bases and the J gene lost 0 bases, with 9 bases spanning the gap. The CDR3 covers 15 residues. Germline-derived CDR1 and CDR2 are LNHDA and SQIVND (reference sequence). This CDR3 is CASSIEAESSYEQYF. CDR3 bases: TGTGCCAGTAGTATAGAGGCGGAGAGCTCCTACGAGCAGTACTTC.

Only a few counts were recorded for this clone. The rearrangement links TRBV4-2 to TRBJ1-2; a possible D gene is TRBD1 (5 bases). In germline, CDR1 is LGHNA, CDR2 YNFKEQ. The CDR3 has 14 amino acids. The germline V and J ends were trimmed by 4 bases and 3 bases, with 12 bases remaining between them. CDR3 amino acids: CASSREGNDYGYTF. The CDR3 region has the DNA TGTGCCAGCAGCCGGGAGGGGAATGACTATGGCTACACCTTC.

V and J are TRBV2 and TRBJ1-2, with D possibly TRBD1 on 5 matching bases. V lost 6 bases and J 0 bases, leaving 8 bases between the germline ends. The germline gives CDR1 SNHLY, CDR2 FYNNEI. The CDR3 is 13 amino acids. The CDR3 region has the DNA TGTGCCAGCAGCACGACAGCTAACTATGGCTACACCTTC. Translating it yields CASSTTANYGYTF.

This clone was counted only a few times. V gene TRBV2 combines with J gene TRBJ2-2; the match to TRBD2 covers 9 bases. Germline values: CDR1 SNHLY, CDR2 FYNNEI. V trimming: 7 bases; J trimming: 4 bases; junction bases outside the gene matches: 4. This CDR3 comprises 14 residues. The CDR3 DNA is TGTGCCAGCATTAGCGGGAGAGGCACCGGGGAGCTGTTTTTT. This encodes CASISGRGTGELFF.

The chain links TRBV18 to TRBJ1-5; D not resolved. Trimming took off 3 bases at V and 9 bases at J, with 12 bases between the two ends. The CDR3 length is 13 residues. Germline assignment: CDR1 KGHSH and CDR2 LQKENI. The CDR3 DNA reads as TGTGCCAGCTCACCGCGAGTATCGGGGCCCCAGCATTTT. Amino acids: CASSPRVSGPQHF.

The V gene is TRBV7-6, the J gene TRBJ2-1; TRBD2 matches 10 bases. The trim removed 7 bases at V and 9 bases at J, leaving 18 bases unmatched. Germline CDR1 SGHVS, CDR2 FNYEAQ. The CDR3 totals 17 residues. In DNA form, the CDR3 reads TGTGCCAGCACCCTAAGTCCTAGCGGGAGCTTGTTAGGTGAGCAGTTCTTC. This gives the protein CASTLSPSGSLLGEQFF.

V is TRBV7-2 and J is TRBJ1-2; D gene ambiguous. Per the germline V gene, CDR1 is SGHTA and CDR2 is FQGNSA. The CDR3 runs to 15 residues. V lost 1 base and J lost 4, with 13 bases in between. The CDR3 DNA sequence: TGTGCCAGCAGCTTAGTGGCGTCAAGTGGCTATGGCTACACCTTC. It specifies CASSLVASSGYGYTF.